One sample yielded the 7 T cell receptor beta chains listed below, sequenced in a study of neurological immune-mediated disorders. TCRdb re-analysed the 5' RACE reads in MiXCR, keeping a single row per CDR3 protein. The sample has some 27,000 distinct CDR3 sequences, roughly a quarter seen once. The sample taken for sequencing was CD4+ T cells from blood. These receptors were obtained from a man in his fifties or sixties with HTLV-1-associated myelopathy (HAM/TSP).

This clonotype has ten or more counts. The chain joins TRBV7-6 to TRBJ1-2; TRBD1 is a possible D gene (5 bases). Germline loops: CDR1 SGHVS, CDR2 FNYEAQ. The CDR3 loop spans 16 amino acids. The V and J ends lost 5 bases and 0 bases respectively, with 16 bases between them. The chain's CDR3 is CASSPRQQTSNYGYTF. CDR3 bases: TGTGCCAGCAGCCCTCGACAGCAAACTTCTAACTATGGCTACACCTTC. The whole variable domain, remainder taken from reference TRBV7-6 and TRBJ1-2, is GAGVSQSPRYKVTKRGQDVALRCDPISGHVSLYWYRQALGQGPEFLTYFNYEAQQDKSGLPNDRFSAERPEGSISTLTIQRTEQRDSAMYRCASSPRQQTSNYGYTFGSGTRLTVV.

At least ten counts were recorded for this clonotype. The chain joins TRBV12-3 or TRBV12-4 to TRBJ1-1; D gene unclear. This CDR3 has 14 amino acids. V lost 2 bases to trimming and J lost 4 bases, with 11 bases between them. CDR3 DNA sequence: TGTGCCAGCAGTTTAATGGTAAGGGCCACTGAAGCTTTCTTT. It encodes CASSLMVRATEAFF.

This clonotype was recorded at least ten times. The chain uses TRBV7-2 and TRBJ1-5; possibly TRBD1 for D (5 bases). Germline V gene lookup returns CDR1 SGHTA and CDR2 FQGNSA. Between the trimmed V and J ends, which lost 6 bases and 3 bases, there was a span of 12 bases. The CDR3 covers 14 residues. CDR3 nucleotide sequence: TGTGCCAGCAGATCAGTAGGACACAATCAGCCCCAGCATTTT. Its protein is CASRSVGHNQPQHF. The whole variable domain, filled in from reference TRBV7-2 and TRBJ1-5, reads GAGVSQSPSNKVTEKGKDVELRCDPISGHTALYWYRQSLGQGLEFLIYFQGNSAPDKSGLPSDRFSAERTGGSVSTLTIQRTQQEDSAVYLCASRSVGHNQPQHFGDGTRLSIL.

This clonotype has only a few counts. V usage is TRBV6-1 and J usage is TRBJ2-7; a weak D match, TRBD1 (5 bases). Trimming took off 3 bases at V and 4 bases at J, with 7 bases between the two ends. Germline V gene lookup returns CDR1 MNHNS and CDR2 SASEGT. CDR3 length: 12 amino acids. The CDR3 sequence is CASSDRAYEQYF. CDR3 DNA: TGTGCCAGCAGTGACAGGGCTTACGAGCAGTACTTC.

The gene calls are TRBV7-2 and TRBJ2-5, with 14 bases fitting TRBD2. CDR3 length: 14 residues. The trim removed 6 bases at V and 3 bases at J, leaving 0 bases unmatched. CDR1 and CDR2 from the germline V gene are SGHTA and FQGNSA. CDR3 in amino acids: CASRTSGGEETQYF. The CDR3 coding sequence is TGTGCCAGCAGGACTAGCGGGGGGGAAGAGACCCAGTACTTC.

There are many counts of this clonotype. This chain uses TRBV3-1 with TRBJ2-5; the D is unclear. This CDR3 comprises 15 residues. CDR1 is LGHDT and CDR2 is YNNKEL in the germline V gene (reference sequence). The V gene lost 0 bases and the J gene lost 2 bases, with 10 bases spanning the gap. The chain's CDR3 is CASSQDFGRQETQYF. Written as DNA, the CDR3 is TGTGCCAGCAGCCAAGATTTTGGGCGACAAGAGACCCAGTACTTC.

In this sample, this clonotype turned up many times. Relative to the germline gene, one junction end is altered; a read error may explain this. J is TRBJ2-3 and V is TRBV19; D is unresolved. CDR3 size: 16 residues. Germline V gene data show CDR1 as LNHDA and CDR2 as SQIVND (reference sequence). The CDR3 region is CASSVDGALITDTQYF. CDR3 nucleotides: TGTGCCAGTAGTGTAGATGGAGCGCTTATCACAGATACGCAGTATTTT.